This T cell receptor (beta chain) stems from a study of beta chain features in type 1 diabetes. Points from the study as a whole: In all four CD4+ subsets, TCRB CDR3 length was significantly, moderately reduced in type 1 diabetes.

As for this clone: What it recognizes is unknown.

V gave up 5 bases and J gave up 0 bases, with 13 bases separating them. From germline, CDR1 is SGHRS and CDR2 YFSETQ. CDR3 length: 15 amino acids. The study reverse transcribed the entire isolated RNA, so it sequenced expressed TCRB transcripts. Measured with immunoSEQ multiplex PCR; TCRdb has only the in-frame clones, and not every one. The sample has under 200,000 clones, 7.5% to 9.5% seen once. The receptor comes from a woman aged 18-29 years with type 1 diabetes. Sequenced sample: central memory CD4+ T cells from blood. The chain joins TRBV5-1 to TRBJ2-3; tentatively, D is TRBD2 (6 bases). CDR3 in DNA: TGCGCCAGCAGGGTCGCGGGAACGAGCACAGATACGCAGTATTTT. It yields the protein CASRVAGTSTDTQYF.